The entry below describes one T cell receptor beta chain. No antigen is known for it. CDR3 length: 13 amino acids. CDR1 and CDR2 (germline): SQVTM, ANQGSEA. TCRdb re-called the 5' RACE reads; every CDR3 protein appears as one record, without DNA. Here the sample table reports hundreds of thousands of distinct CDR3 sequences. This sample was taken from a study of T cells expressing NK-cell markers. About the study: Repertoires of TCR beta were obtained from T cells sorted as CD3+CD56+NKG2C+, CD3+CD56+NKG2C- and CD3+CD56-NKG2C+. With respect to HCMV, seven of the eight sequenced donors were seropositive, and one was seronegative.

General study findings and limits: Dominant NKG2C+ clonotypes made up roughly 1.0-7.0% of CD8+ T cells in a handful of donors. The CD3+CD56-NKG2C+ fraction was also led by these clonotypes in a few donors.

Sequencing used blood T cells: a sorted CD56 or NKG2C T cell subset, CD4+ or CD8+ T cells, or bulk PBMC T cells (not recorded which). The chain uses TRBV29-1 and TRBJ2-1; there is no DNA to check the TCRdb D call of TRBD1. The clonotype comes from a woman between 18 and 69 years old in good health. CDR3 protein: CSVVRGQRNEQFF.